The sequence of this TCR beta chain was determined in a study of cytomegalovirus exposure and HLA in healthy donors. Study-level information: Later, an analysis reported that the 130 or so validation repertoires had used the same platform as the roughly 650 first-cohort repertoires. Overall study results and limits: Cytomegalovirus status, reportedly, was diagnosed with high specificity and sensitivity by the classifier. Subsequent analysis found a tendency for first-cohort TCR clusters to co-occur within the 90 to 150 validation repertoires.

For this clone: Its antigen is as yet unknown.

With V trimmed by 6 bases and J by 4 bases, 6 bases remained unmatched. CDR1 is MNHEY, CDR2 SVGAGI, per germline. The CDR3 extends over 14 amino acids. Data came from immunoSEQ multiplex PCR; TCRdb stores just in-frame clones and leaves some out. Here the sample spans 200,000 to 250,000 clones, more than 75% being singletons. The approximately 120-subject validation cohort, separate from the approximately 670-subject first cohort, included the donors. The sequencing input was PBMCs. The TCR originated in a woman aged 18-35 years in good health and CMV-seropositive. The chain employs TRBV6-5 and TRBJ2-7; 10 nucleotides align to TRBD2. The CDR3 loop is CASRQTSGIYEQYF. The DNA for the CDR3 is TGTGCCAGCAGACAAACTAGCGGGATTTACGAGCAGTACTTC.